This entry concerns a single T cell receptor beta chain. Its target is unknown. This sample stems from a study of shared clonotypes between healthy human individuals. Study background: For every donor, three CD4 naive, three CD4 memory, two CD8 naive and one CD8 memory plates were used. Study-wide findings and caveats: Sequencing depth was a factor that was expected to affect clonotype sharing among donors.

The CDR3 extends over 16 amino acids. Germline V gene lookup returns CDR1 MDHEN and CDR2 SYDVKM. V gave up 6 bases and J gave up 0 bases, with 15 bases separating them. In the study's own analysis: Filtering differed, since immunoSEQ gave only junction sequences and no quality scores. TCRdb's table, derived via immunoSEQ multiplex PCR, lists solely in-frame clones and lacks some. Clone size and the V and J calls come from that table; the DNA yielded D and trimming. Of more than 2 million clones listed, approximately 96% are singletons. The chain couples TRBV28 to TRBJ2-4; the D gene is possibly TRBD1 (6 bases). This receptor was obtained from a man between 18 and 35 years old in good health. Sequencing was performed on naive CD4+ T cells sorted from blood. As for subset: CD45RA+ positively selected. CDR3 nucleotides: TGTGCCAGCAGCCCACGACAGGCCCTAGCCAAAAACATTCAGTACTTC. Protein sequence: CASSPRQALAKNIQYF.